This T cell receptor beta chain was identified in a study of cytomegalovirus exposure and HLA in healthy donors. About the study: Within an early data release were roughly 83 million unique TCRs drawn from HLA-typed donors.

Study observations and caveats: The likely origin of a cluster of highly shared sequence variants was a sequencing artifact. Evidence from a later analysis indicated that most CMV-associated TCR beta chains looked HLA-restricted.

All the people who gave samples were healthy bone marrow donors. The study ran its PCR with 60 Vbeta and 13 Jbeta primers. TCRdb's table, derived via immunoSEQ multiplex PCR, lists solely in-frame clones and lacks some. The sample holds about 160,000 clones, more than 80% seen once. The table lists this clone with a few counts. The antigen remains undetermined. Germline CDR1 and CDR2: LNHDA and SQIVND (reference sequence). The CDR3 has 14 amino acids. The germline V and J ends were trimmed by 6 bases and 6 bases, with 17 bases remaining between them. This sequence was found in a woman aged 45-60 years in good health and CMV-seronegative. V usage is TRBV19 and J usage is TRBJ1-1; D is uncertain. The sample was PBMCs. The CDR3 bases are TGTGCCAGTAGCCTGCAGCGGGAGTTCGCTGAAGCTTTCTTT. It specifies CASSLQREFAEAFF.